The sample holds one count of the clone carrying this T cell receptor beta chain. The repertoire was sequenced with immunoSEQ multiplex PCR; TCRdb's copy has only in-frame clones and lacks some. The profile shows some 57,000 clones, about 90% of them singletons. The sample comes from a study of technical replicates of blood from several donors. CDR3 length: 15 amino acids. CDR1 KGHSH and CDR2 LQKENI come from the germline V gene. The V gene end was trimmed by 3 bases and the J gene end by 9 bases; junction bases not matched to a gene: 6. This chain connects TRBV18 to TRBJ2-1; 12 positions agree with TRBD2. The clonotype comes from a human donor in good health. Some clones in this sample may be carry-over from other donors' samples. Specimen: PBMCs. CDR3 protein: CASSPVSSGGGEQFF. CDR3 nucleotide sequence: TGTGCCAGCTCACCCGTATCTAGCGGGGGGGGTGAGCAGTTCTTC.